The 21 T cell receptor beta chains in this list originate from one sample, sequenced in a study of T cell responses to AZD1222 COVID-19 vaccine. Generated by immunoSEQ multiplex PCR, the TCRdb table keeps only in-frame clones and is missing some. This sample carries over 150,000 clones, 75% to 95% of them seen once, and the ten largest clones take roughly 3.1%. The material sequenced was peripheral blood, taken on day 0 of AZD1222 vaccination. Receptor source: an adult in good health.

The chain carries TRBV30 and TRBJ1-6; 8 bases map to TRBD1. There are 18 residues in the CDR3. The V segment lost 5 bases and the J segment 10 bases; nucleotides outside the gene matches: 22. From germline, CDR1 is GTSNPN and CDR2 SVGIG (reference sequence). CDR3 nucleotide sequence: TGTGCCTGGGGCTCCCCACGGACAGGGAGGTCCCAAAGGTCACCCCTCCACTTT. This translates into CAWGSPRTGRSQRSPLHF.

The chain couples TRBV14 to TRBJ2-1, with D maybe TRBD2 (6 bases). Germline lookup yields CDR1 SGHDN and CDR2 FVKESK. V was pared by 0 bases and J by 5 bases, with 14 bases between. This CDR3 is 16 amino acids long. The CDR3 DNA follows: TGTGCCAGCAGCCAAGACCCCGCGGGGACCCACAATGAGCAGTTCTTC. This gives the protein CASSQDPAGTHNEQFF.

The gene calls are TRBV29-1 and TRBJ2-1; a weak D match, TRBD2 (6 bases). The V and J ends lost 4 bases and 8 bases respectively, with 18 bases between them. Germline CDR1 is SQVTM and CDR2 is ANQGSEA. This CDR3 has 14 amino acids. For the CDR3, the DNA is TGCAGCGTTGCGGGGGACCACGGTCTCGATGAGCAGTTCTTC. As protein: CSVAGDHGLDEQFF.

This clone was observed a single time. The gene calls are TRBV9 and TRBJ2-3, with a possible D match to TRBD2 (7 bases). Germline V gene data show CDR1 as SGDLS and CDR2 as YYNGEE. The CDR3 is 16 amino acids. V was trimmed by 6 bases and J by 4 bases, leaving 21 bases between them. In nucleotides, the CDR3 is TGTGCCAGCACCGCCGGTGGGAGGGGGGGTTCAGATACGCAGTATTTT. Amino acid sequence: CASTAGGRGGSDTQYF.

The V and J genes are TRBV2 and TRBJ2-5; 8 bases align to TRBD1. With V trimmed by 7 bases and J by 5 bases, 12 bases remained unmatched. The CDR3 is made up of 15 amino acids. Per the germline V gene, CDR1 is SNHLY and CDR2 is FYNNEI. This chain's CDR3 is CASIEATGVKETQYF. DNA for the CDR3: TGTGCCAGCATAGAAGCGACAGGGGTAAAGGAGACCCAGTACTTC.

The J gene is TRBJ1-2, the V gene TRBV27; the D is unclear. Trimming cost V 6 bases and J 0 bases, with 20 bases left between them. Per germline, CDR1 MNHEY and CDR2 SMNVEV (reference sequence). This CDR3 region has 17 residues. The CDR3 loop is CASRPSSFPLANYGYTF. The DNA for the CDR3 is TGTGCCAGCAGACCGTCCAGTTTCCCCCTCGCTAACTATGGCTACACCTTC.

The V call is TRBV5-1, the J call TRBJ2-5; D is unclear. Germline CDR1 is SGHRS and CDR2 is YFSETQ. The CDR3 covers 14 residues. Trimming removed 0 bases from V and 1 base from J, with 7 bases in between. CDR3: CASSLEYFQETQYF. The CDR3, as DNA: TGCGCCAGCAGCTTGGAGTACTTCCAAGAGACCCAGTACTTC. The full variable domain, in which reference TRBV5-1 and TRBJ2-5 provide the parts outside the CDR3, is KAGVTQTPRYLIKTRGQQVTLSCSPISGHRSVSWYQQTPGQGLQFLFEYFSETQRNKGNFPGRFSGRQFSNSRSEMNVSTLELGDSALYLCASSLEYFQETQYFGPGTRLLVL.

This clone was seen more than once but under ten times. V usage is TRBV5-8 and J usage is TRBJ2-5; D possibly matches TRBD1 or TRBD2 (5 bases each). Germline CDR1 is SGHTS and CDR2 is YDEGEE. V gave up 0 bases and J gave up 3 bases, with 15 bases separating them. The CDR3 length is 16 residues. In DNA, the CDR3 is TGTGCCAGCAGCTTGGGCAAGGGGATGGGGGAAGAGACCCAGTACTTC. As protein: CASSLGKGMGEETQYF.

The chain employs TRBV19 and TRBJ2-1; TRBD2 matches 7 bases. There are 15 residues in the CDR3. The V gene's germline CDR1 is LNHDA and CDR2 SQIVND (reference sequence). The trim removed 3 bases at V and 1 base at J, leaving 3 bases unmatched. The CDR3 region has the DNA TGTGCCAGTAGTATTTCGGGGGGATCCTACAATGAGCAGTTCTTC. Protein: CASSISGGSYNEQFF.

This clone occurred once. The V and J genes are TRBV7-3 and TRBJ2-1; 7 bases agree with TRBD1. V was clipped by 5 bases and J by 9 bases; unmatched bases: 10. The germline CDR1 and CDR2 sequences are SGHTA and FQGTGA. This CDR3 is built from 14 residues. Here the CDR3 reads CASSQGSQGSEQFF. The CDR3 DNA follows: TGTGCCAGCAGCCAAGGCTCACAGGGGAGTGAGCAGTTCTTC.

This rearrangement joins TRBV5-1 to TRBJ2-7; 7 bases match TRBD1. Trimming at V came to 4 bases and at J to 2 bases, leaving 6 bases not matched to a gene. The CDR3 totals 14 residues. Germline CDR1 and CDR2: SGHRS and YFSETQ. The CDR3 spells CASSRGQEPYEQYF. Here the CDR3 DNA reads TGCGCCAGCAGCCGAGGACAGGAACCCTACGAGCAGTACTTC.

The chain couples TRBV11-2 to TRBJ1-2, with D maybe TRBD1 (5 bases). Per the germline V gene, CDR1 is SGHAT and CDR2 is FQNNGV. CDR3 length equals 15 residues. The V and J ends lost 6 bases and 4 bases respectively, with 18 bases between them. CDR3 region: CASSQAGGSGYGYTF. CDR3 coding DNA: TGTGCCAGCAGTCAGGCGGGGGGATCCGGCTATGGCTACACCTTC. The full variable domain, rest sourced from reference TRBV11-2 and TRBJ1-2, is EAGVAQSPRYKIIEKRQSVAFWCNPISGHATLYWYQQILGQGPKLLIQFQNNGVVDDSQLPKDRFSAERLKGVDSTLKIQPAKLEDSAVYLCASSQAGGSGYGYTFGSGTRLTVV.

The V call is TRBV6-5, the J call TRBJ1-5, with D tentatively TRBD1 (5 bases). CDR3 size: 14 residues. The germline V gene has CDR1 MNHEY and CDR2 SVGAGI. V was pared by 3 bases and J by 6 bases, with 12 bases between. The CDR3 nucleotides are TGTGCCAGCAGTTATGATGGGGGGTTTCAGCCCCAGCATTTT. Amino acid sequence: CASSYDGGFQPQHF.

CDR3: CASRLDSYCTF. The CDR3 nucleotides are TGTGCCAGCAGGCTGGACAGTTATTGCACCTTC. This chain uses TRBV5-5 with TRBJ1-2, with TRBD1 as a possible D gene (6 bases). Germline-derived CDR1 and CDR2 are SGHKS and YYEKEE (reference sequence). The length of the CDR3 is 11 residues. V gave up 5 bases and J gave up 13 bases, with 15 bases separating them.

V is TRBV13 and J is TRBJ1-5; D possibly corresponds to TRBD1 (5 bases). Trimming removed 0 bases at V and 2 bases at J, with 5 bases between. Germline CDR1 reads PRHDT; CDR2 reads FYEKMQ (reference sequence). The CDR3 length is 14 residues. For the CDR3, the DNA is TGTGCCAGCAGCTTAGGGGGGGGCAATCAGCCCCAGCATTTT. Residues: CASSLGGGNQPQHF.

CDR3 loop: CASSSLLTWEEHEQYF. DNA for the CDR3: TGTGCCAGCAGCTCTCTCCTAACCTGGGAGGAGCACGAGCAGTACTTC. This sequence joins TRBV11-2 and TRBJ2-7; maybe TRBD2 (6 bases). The CDR3 covers 16 residues. From germline, CDR1 is SGHAT and CDR2 FQNNGV. V lost 4 bases and J 5 bases, leaving 21 bases between the germline ends.

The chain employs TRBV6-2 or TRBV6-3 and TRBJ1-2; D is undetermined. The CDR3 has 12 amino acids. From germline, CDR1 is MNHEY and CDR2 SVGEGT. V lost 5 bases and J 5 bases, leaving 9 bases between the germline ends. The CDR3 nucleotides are TGTGCCAGCAGTCCGGGGTTTTATGGCTACACCTTC. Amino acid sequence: CASSPGFYGYTF.

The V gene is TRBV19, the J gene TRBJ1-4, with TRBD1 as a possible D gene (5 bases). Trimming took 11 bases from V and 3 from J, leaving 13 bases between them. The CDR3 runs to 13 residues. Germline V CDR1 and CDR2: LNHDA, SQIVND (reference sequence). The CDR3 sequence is CASGRAANEKLFF. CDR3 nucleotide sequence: TGTGCCTCAGGGAGGGCGGCTAATGAAAAACTGTTTTTT.

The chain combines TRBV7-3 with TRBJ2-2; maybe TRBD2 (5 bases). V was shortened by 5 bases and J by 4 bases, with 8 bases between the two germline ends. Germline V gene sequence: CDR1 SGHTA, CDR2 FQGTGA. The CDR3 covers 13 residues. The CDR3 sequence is CASSQRSTGELFF. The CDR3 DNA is TGTGCCAGCAGCCAGCGGAGCACCGGGGAGCTGTTTTTT. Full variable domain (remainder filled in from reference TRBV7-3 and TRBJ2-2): GAGVSQTPSNKVTEKGKYVELRCDPISGHTALYWYRQSLGQGPEFLIYFQGTGAADDSGLPNDRFFAVRPEGSVSTLKIQRTERGDSAVYLCASSQRSTGELFFGEGSRLTVL.

As DNA, the CDR3 is TGTGCCAGCAGTGACACACCGAACACTGAAGCTTTCTTT. As protein: CASSDTPNTEAFF. The chain has TRBV5-6 and TRBJ1-1; D not resolved. Trimming removed 5 bases from V and 1 base from J, with 9 bases in between. The germline gives CDR1 SGHDT, CDR2 YYEEEE. The CDR3 contains 13 residues.

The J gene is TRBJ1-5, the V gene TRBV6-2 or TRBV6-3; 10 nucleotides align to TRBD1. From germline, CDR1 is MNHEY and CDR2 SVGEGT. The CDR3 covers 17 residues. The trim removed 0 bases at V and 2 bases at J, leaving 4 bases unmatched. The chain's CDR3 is CASSYSIGTGGNQPQHF. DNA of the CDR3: TGTGCCAGCAGTTACTCGATCGGGACAGGGGGCAATCAGCCCCAGCATTTT.